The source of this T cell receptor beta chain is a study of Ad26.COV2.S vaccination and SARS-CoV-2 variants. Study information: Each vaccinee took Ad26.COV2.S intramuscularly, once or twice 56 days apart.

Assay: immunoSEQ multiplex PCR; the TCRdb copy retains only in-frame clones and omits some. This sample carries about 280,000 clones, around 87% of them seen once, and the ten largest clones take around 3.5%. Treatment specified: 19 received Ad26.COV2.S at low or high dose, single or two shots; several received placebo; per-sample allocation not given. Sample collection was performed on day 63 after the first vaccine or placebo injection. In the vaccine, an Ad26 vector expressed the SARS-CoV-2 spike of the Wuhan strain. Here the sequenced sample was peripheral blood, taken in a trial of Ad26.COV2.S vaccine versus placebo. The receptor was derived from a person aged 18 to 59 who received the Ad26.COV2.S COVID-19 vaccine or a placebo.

In nucleotides, the CDR3 is TGTGCCAGCAGTTACTTAGCGGGGGGCACCGGGGAGCTGTTTTTT. It specifies CASSYLAGGTGELFF. The rearrangement links TRBV6-6 to TRBJ2-2; 10 positions match TRBD2. Losses at the gene ends were 1 base for V and 4 bases for J; bases not matched to a gene: 0. The CDR3 sequence is 15 residues long. CDR1 is MNHNY and CDR2 is SVGAGI in the germline V gene (reference sequence).